This T cell receptor (beta chain) was recovered during a study of blood T cell repertoires in COVID-19. Background on the study: The study drew acute and convalescent COVID-19 samples from the United States, Italy and Spain. T cells, B-cell-depleted T cells, or PBMCs supplied cDNA or gDNA.

The table lists this clone with many counts. This CDR3 has 14 amino acids. CDR1 is MNHNS and CDR2 is SASEGT in the germline V gene. The J segment lost 8 bases and the V segment lost 2 bases, leaving 4 bases of the junction unmatched. Authors' methods: Reference gene primer amplification yielded estimated nucleated cell counts. Sequencing used immunoSEQ multiplex PCR; TCRdb keeps in-frame clones, though not all of them. V and J calls and clone size are as listed in that table; D and trimming were resolved from the DNA. The sample contains under 140,000 clones, about 79% of which appear only once. Material: peripheral blood. This clonotype originated in a woman older than 75 with active or convalescent COVID-19. V and J are TRBV6-1 and TRBJ1-5; 9 nucleotides agree with TRBD1. The CDR3, as DNA: TGTGCCAGCAGTGAAACAGGGGGCTTAAAGCCCCAGCATTTT. This encodes CASSETGGLKPQHF.